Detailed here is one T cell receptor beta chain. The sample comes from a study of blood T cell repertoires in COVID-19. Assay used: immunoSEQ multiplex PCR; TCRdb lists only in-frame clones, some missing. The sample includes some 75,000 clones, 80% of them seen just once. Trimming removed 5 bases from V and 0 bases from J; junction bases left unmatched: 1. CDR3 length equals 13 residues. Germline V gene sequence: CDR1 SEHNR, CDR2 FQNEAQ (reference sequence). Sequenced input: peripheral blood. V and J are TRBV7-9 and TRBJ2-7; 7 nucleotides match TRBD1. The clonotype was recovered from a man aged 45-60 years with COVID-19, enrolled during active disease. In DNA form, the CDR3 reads TGTGCCAGCAGCGACAGGGTCTCCTACGAGCAGTACTTC. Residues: CASSDRVSYEQYF.